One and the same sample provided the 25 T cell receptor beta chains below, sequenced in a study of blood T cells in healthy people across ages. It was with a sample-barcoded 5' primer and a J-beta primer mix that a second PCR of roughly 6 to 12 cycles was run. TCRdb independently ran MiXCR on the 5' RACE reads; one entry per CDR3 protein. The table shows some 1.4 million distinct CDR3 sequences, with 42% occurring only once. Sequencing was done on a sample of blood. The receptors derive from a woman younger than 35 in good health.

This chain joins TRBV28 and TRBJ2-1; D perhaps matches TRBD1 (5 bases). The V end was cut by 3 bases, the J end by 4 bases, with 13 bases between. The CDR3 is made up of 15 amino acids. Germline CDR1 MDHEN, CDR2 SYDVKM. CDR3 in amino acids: CASSLIGVGYNEQFF. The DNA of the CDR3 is TGTGCCAGCAGTTTGATAGGGGTGGGGTACAATGAGCAGTTCTTC. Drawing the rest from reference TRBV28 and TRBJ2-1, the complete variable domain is DVKVTQSSRYLVKRTGEKVFLECVQDMDHENMFWYRQDPGLGLRLIYFSYDVKMKEKGDIPEGYSVSREKKERFSLILESASTNQTSMYLCASSLIGVGYNEQFFGPGTRLTVL.

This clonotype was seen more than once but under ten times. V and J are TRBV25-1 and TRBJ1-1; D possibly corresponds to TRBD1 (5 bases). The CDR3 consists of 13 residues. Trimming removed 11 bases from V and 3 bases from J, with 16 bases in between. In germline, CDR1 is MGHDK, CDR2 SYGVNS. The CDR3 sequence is CACDRGGDTEAFF. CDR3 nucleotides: TGTGCCTGCGACCGGGGGGGGGACACTGAAGCTTTCTTT.

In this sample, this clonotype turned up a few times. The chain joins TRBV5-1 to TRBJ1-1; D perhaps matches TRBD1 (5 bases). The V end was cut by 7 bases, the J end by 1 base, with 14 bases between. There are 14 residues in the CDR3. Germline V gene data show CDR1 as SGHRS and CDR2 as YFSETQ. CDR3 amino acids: CASPALGENTEAFF. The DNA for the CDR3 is TGCGCCAGCCCCGCCTTAGGGGAGAACACTGAAGCTTTCTTT. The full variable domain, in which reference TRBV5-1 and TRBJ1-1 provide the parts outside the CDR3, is KAGVTQTPRYLIKTRGQQVTLSCSPISGHRSVSWYQQTPGQGLQFLFEYFSETQRNKGNFPGRFSGRQFSNSRSEMNVSTLELGDSALYLCASPALGENTEAFFGQGTRLTVV.

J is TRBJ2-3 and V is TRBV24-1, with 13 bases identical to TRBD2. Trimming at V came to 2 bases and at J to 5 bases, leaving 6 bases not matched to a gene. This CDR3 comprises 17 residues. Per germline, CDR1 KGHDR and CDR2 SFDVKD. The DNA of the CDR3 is TGTGCCACCAGTGATTACGGACTAGCGGGGGATAGAGATACGCAGTATTTT. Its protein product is CATSDYGLAGDRDTQYF.

The CDR3 here is CASSYPGQGETSGKQETQYF. CDR3 bases: TGTGCCAGCAGTTACCCAGGACAGGGTGAGACTAGCGGGAAGCAAGAGACCCAGTACTTC. The chain combines TRBV6-5 with TRBJ2-5; 11 positions match TRBD2. Trimming at V came to 2 bases and at J to 2 bases, leaving 16 bases not matched to a gene. Looked up from germline, CDR1 is MNHEY and CDR2 is SVGAGI. This CDR3 has 20 residues.

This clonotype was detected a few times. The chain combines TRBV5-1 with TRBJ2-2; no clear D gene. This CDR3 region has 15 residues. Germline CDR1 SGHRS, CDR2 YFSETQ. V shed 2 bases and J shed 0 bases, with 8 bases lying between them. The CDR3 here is CASSLSLANTGELFF. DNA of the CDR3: TGCGCCAGCAGCTTATCCCTCGCGAACACCGGGGAGCTGTTTTTT.

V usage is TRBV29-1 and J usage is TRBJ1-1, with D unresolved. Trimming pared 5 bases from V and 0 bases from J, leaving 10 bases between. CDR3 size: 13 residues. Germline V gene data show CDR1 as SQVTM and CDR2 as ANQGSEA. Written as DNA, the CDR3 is TGCAGCGTTTATACCAGATTGAACACTGAAGCTTTCTTT. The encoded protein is CSVYTRLNTEAFF.

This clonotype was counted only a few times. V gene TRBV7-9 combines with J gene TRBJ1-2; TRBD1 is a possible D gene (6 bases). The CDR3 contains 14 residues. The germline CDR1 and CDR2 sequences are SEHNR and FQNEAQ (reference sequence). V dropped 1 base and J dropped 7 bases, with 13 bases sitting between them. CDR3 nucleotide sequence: TGTGCCAGCAGCTTAGAATCAGGGGTTGGTGGCTACACCTTC. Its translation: CASSLESGVGGYTF.

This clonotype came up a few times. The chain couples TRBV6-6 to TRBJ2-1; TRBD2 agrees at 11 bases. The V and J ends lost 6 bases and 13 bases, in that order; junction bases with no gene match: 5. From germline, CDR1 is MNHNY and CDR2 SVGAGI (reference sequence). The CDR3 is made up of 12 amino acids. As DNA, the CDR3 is TGTGCCAGCAGCCAAACTAGCGGGGGACAGTTCTTC. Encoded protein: CASSQTSGGQFF.

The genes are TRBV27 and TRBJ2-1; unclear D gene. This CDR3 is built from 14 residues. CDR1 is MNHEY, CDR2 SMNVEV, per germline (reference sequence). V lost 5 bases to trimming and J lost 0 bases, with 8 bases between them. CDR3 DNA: TGTGCCAGCAGTCCAGCCCTCTCCTACAATGAGCAGTTCTTC. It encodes CASSPALSYNEQFF.

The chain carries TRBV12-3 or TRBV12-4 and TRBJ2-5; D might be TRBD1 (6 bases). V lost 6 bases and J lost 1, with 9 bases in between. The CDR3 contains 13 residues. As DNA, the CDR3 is TGTGCCAGCAGAGGACAGCCCCAAGAGACCCAGTACTTC. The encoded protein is CASRGQPQETQYF.

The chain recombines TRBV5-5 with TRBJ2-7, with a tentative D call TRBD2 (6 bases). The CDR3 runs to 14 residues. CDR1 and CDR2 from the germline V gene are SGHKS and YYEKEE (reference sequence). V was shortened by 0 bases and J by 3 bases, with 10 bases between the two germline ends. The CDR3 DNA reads TGTGCCAGCAGCTTGGCGGGACTCCGCTACGAGCAGTACTTC. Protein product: CASSLAGLRYEQYF.

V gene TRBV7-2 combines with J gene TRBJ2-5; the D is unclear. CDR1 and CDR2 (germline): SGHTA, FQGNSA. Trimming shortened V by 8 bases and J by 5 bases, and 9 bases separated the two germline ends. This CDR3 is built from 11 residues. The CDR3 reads CASSRWETQYF. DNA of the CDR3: TGTGCCAGCTCCCGGTGGGAGACCCAGTACTTC.

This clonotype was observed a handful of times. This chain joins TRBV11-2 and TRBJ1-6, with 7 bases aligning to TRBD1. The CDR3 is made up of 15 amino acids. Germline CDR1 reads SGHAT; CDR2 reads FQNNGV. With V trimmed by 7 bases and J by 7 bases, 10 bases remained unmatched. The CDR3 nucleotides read TGTGCCAGCACCCATGTGCGAGGGGGCAATTCACCCCTCCACTTT. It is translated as CASTHVRGGNSPLHF.

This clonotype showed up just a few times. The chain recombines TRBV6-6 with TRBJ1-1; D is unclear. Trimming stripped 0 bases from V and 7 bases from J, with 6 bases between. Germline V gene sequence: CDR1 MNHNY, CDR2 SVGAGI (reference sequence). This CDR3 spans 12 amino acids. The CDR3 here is CASSYSPREAFF. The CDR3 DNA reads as TGTGCCAGCAGTTACTCGCCGCGTGAAGCTTTCTTT.

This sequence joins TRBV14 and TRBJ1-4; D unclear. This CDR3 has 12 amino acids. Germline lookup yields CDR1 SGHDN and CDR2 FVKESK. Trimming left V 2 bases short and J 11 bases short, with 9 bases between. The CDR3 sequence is CASSQFSGKLFF. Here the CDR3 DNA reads TGTGCCAGCAGCCAATTCAGCGGGAAACTGTTTTTT.

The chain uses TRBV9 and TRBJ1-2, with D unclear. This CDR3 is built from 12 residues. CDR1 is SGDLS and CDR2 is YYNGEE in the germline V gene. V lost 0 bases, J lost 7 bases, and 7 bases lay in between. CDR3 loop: CASSVVGLGYTF. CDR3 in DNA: TGTGCCAGCAGCGTAGTAGGGCTTGGCTACACCTTC.

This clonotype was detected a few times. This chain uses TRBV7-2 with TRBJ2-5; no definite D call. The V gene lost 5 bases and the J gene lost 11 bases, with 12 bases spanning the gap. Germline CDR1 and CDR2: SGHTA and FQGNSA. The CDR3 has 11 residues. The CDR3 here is CASSAHNEQYF. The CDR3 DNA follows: TGTGCCAGCAGCGCCCACAATGAGCAGTACTTC.

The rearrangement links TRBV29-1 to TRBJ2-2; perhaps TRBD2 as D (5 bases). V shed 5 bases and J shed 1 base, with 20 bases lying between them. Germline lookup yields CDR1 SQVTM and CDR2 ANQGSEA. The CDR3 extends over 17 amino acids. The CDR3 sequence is CSVNPSKGSQNTGELFF. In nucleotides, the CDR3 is TGCAGCGTTAACCCATCAAAAGGGAGCCAGAACACCGGGGAGCTGTTTTTT.

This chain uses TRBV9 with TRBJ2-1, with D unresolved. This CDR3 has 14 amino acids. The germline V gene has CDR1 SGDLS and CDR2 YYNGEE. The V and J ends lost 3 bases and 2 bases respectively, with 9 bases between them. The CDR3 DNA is TGTGCCAGCAGCGCCTATGTCACCTACAATGAGCAGTTCTTC. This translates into CASSAYVTYNEQFF.

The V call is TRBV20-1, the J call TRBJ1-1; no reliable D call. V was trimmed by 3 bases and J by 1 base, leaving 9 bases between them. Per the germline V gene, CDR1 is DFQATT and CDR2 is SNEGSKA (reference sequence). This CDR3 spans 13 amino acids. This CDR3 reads CSASSEANTEAFF. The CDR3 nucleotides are TGCAGTGCTAGCAGCGAGGCGAACACTGAAGCTTTCTTT.

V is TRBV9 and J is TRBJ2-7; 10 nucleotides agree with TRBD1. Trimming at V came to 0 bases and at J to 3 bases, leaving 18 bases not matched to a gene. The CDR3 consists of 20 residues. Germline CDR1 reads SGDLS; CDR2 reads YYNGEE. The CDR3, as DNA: TGTGCCAGCAGCGTAGCTCCAGGGACAGGGGACATCGTAGACTACTACGAGCAGTACTTC. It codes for CASSVAPGTGDIVDYYEQYF.

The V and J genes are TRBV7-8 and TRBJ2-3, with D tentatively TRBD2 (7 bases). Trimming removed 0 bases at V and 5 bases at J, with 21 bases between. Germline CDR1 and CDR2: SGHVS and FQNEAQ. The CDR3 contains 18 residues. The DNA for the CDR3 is TGTGCCAGCAGCTTAGCGCGTGGGTTGGCGGGGGCCGTAGATACGCAGTATTTT. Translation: CASSLARGLAGAVDTQYF.

CDR3 in DNA: TGTGCCAGCAGCCCGCTAAAAGCTCACGGGCAGTTCTTC. This translates into CASSPLKAHGQFF. The chain joins TRBV14 to TRBJ2-1, with D hard to call. The CDR3 spans 13 residues. V shed 4 bases and J shed 12 bases, with 16 bases lying between them. Germline V gene data show CDR1 as SGHDN and CDR2 as FVKESK.

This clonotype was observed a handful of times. The CDR3 sequence: CASSQGNSGQFF. The CDR3 region has the DNA TGTGCCAGCAGCCAGGGAAATAGCGGGCAGTTCTTC. This chain links TRBV3-1 with TRBJ2-1, with D tentatively TRBD2 (6 bases). V shed 3 bases and J shed 12 bases, with 12 bases lying between them. Germline assignment: CDR1 LGHDT and CDR2 YNNKEL (reference sequence). This CDR3 is built from 12 residues.